There are many counts of the clone carrying this T cell receptor (beta chain). What it recognizes is unknown. This entry comes from a study of CD8 T cells in ankylosing spondylitis. Study results and limitations: Disease-linked clones bore a CD8+ phenotype and were relatively rare in peripheral blood. Earlier authors reported some of these motif variants in reactive arthritis synovial fluid and blood. A TCR beta motif made of fewer than 10 highly homologous variants seemed typical of ankylosing spondylitis blood. Disease-associated clones were reportedly significantly overrepresented in matched ankylosing spondylitis synovial fluid.

The germline gives CDR1 MDHEN, CDR2 SYDVKM. The CDR3 totals 14 residues. V trimming: 5 bases; J trimming: 4 bases; junction bases outside the gene matches: 6. The TCR beta libraries were generated through quantitative 5'-RACE incorporating molecular barcodes. A single record per CDR3 protein comes from TCRdb applying MiXCR to the 5' RACE reads. The data contain more than 400,000 distinct CDR3 sequences, about 5% of them singletons. The clonotype originates from a male donor with ankylosing spondylitis. Sample: blood, either unsorted or a sorted T cell fraction (not recorded which). This chain links TRBV28 with TRBJ1-1; 8 bases are shared with TRBD1. This chain's CDR3 is CASSGQGGATEAFF. CDR3 in DNA: TGTGCCAGCAGTGGACAGGGAGGCGCCACTGAAGCTTTCTTT.